This T cell receptor (beta chain) was retrieved from a study of CD8 T cells in Susac syndrome. General study points: In its TCR sequencing and HLA analysis, the study acknowledged that the number of individuals was relatively small. Clonal expansion involving Susac CD8+ cells peaked in TEMRA cells and active patients.

Random hexamers served to reverse transcribe about 0.45 to 1 ug RNA. TCRdb reanalysed the immunoSEQ multiplex PCR reads using MiXCR and keeps one entry per CDR3 protein. Of around 150,000 distinct CDR3 sequences detected, around 93% appear once; the ten largest clones hold 0.15% to 0.2%. Worth noting for this clonotype: Its specificity is not known.

The patients with Susac syndrome were individuals who fulfilled the recently defined diagnostic criteria for disease that was either definite or probable. The CDR3 is made up of 13 amino acids. CDR1 and CDR2 from the germline V gene are WSHSY and SAAADI. The ends were cut back, 2 bases at V and 3 bases at J, with 8 bases in the middle. The sequenced material came from CD8+ T cells from PBMCs. The rearrangement links TRBV10-2 to TRBJ2-7, with a weak D call TRBD2 (5 bases). The receptor was isolated from a human donor with Susac syndrome. In DNA, the CDR3 is TGCGCCAGCAGTGAGAGCGGTTACTACGAGCAGTACTTC. This codes for CASSESGYYEQYF.